Reported below is one T cell receptor (beta chain). Antigen specificity is unknown. Germline assignment: CDR1 SGHDN and CDR2 FVKESK. V was shortened by 3 bases and J by 4 bases, with 9 bases between the two germline ends. The CDR3 loop spans 13 amino acids. Described time point: cycle 4 day 1 (C4D1), after 5 to 7 weeks of nivolumab. Relapse after autologous stem cell transplantation occurred in every patient, and brentuximab vedotin exposure varied. Complete response, partial response or progressive disease were the best responses. This specimen belongs to a study of PD-1 blockade in classical Hodgkin lymphoma. Whole-study results and caveats: Lower baseline TCR diversity marked trial partial responders and progressors. Exclusion covered patients beginning nivolumab under 1 year post-ASCT.

TCRdb keeps only in-frame clones here, not all; method: immunoSEQ multiplex PCR. Here the sample spans about 39,000 clones, over 75% being singletons. This receptor was taken from a human donor with classical Hodgkin lymphoma. This rearrangement joins TRBV14 to TRBJ1-1; no clear D. Sequencing was performed on peripheral blood mononuclear cells (PBMCs), taken before the fourth cycle of nivolumab. CDR3 in DNA: TGTGCCAGCAGCCAGCGCAGGACCACTGAAGCTTTCTTT. It encodes CASSQRRTTEAFF.